This T cell receptor beta chain was found in a study of graft-versus-host responses after intestinal transplantation. Overall study context: Tacrolimus plus steroids were given to all recipients for 2 to 4 years, preceded by anti-thymocyte globulin induction.

Here immunoSEQ multiplex PCR was the method, and the copy in TCRdb shows in-frame clones only, minus some. The data show over 45,000 clones, approximately 90% seen once. This TCR came from a human patient who received an intestinal transplant, so some T cells may come from the graft donor. Sample: PBMCs, taken 26 days after transplant.

The CDR3: CASSLGGHGQFF. In DNA form, the CDR3 reads TGCGCCAGCAGCTTGGGTGGGCACGGGCAGTTCTTC. J is TRBJ2-1 and V is TRBV5-1, with no clear D. Trimming took off 0 bases at V and 12 bases at J, with 10 bases between the two ends. Looked up from germline, CDR1 is SGHRS and CDR2 is YFSETQ. The CDR3 spans 12 residues.